One and the same sample provided the 25 T cell receptor beta chains below, sequenced in a study of graft-versus-host responses after intestinal transplantation. Only in-frame clones appear in the TCRdb table, and some are missing; sequencing was by immunoSEQ multiplex PCR. The sample holds more than 90,000 clones, 90% to 95% seen once. These TCRs are of unknown antigen specificity. Material: unstimulated CD8+ T cells sorted from spleen or lymph node cells, obtained before transplant. All receptors derive from a human donor who was the organ donor for an intestinal transplant.

This clone was recorded a few times. The V gene is TRBV6-1, the J gene TRBJ2-2; 7 nucleotides agree with TRBD2. Germline CDR1 and CDR2: MNHNS and SASEGT. The ends lost 2 bases at V and 5 bases at J; junction bases unmatched: 5. The CDR3 is made up of 15 amino acids. For the CDR3, the DNA is TGTGCCAGCAGTGAAACGGGACTACATACCGGGGAGCTGTTTTTT. This encodes CASSETGLHTGELFF.

The chain has TRBV11-2 and TRBJ2-7; 7 bases match TRBD1. CDR3 size: 17 residues. V dropped 2 bases and J dropped 7; count of bases not matched to a gene: 17. Germline CDR1 is SGHAT and CDR2 is FQNNGV. CDR3 DNA: TGTGCCAGCAGCTTATCCCAGGGGGAAGCTAGGATCCTGGAGCAGTACTTC. It encodes CASSLSQGEARILEQYF. Filled out from reference TRBV11-2 and TRBJ2-7, the complete variable domain reads EAGVAQSPRYKIIEKRQSVAFWCNPISGHATLYWYQQILGQGPKLLIQFQNNGVVDDSQLPKDRFSAERLKGVDSTLKIQPAKLEDSAVYLCASSLSQGEARILEQYFGPGTRLTVT.

The gene calls are TRBV19 and TRBJ2-3; TRBD1 is a possible D gene (6 bases). The germline V gene has CDR1 LNHDA and CDR2 SQIVND (reference sequence). Trimming took 5 bases from V and 3 from J, leaving 15 bases between them. This CDR3 has 15 residues. The CDR3 region is CASSLGQLTTDTQYF. CDR3 sequence (DNA): TGTGCCAGTAGTTTAGGACAGTTAACGACAGATACGCAGTATTTT.

The V call is TRBV13, the J call TRBJ1-1; 8 nucleotides agree with TRBD1. There are 14 residues in the CDR3. Germline CDR1 PRHDT, CDR2 FYEKMQ (reference sequence). The junction had 4 bases not matched to a gene; V was cut back by 3 bases and J by 4 bases. The DNA of the CDR3 is TGTGCCAGCAGCTTCCCGACAGGGGTCACTGAAGCTTTCTTT. This sequence encodes CASSFPTGVTEAFF.

The chain recombines TRBV27 with TRBJ2-7; unclear D gene. This CDR3 has 11 residues. Deletions cut 0 bases from V and 3 bases from J, with 0 bases between. Germline CDR1 MNHEY, CDR2 SMNVEV (reference sequence). CDR3 residues: CASSLSYEQYF. The CDR3 DNA follows: TGTGCCAGCAGTTTATCCTACGAGCAGTACTTC.

The sample holds one count of this clone. The rearrangement uses TRBV9 and TRBJ2-1; D not resolved. CDR1 and CDR2 (germline): SGDLS, YYNGEE. Trimming shortened V by 2 bases and J by 0 bases, and 15 bases separated the two germline ends. The CDR3 contains 17 residues. The CDR3 region is CASSVRPRSSSYNEQFF. The CDR3 nucleotides are TGTGCCAGCAGCGTCCGGCCGAGGTCGAGCTCCTACAATGAGCAGTTCTTC.

This chain uses TRBV7-2 with TRBJ2-7, with a weak D call TRBD1 (6 bases). This CDR3 has 18 residues. The V and J ends lost 1 base and 0 bases respectively, with 19 bases between them. Looked up from germline, CDR1 is SGHTA and CDR2 is FQGNSA. The CDR3 spells CASSLDGSQGLVSYEQYF. The CDR3 DNA reads TGTGCCAGCAGCTTAGACGGATCACAGGGCTTGGTCTCCTACGAGCAGTACTTC.

V gene TRBV10-3 combines with J gene TRBJ2-7; D might be TRBD1 or TRBD2, each matching 5 bases. The length of the CDR3 is 14 residues. The germline V and J ends were trimmed by 2 bases and 0 bases, with 8 bases remaining between them. The germline CDR1 and CDR2 sequences are ENHRY and SYGVKD. CDR3 DNA sequence: TGTGCCATCAGTGAGGCAGGGAGCTCCTACGAGCAGTACTTC. Amino acid sequence: CAISEAGSSYEQYF.

The V and J genes are TRBV28 and TRBJ1-2, with D possibly being TRBD1 (6 bases). V was clipped by 6 bases and J by 3 bases, with 14 bases between them. CDR3 size: 14 residues. Germline V gene lookup returns CDR1 MDHEN and CDR2 SYDVKM. The CDR3 sequence: CASSLIGGYYGYTF. The CDR3 coding sequence is TGTGCCAGCAGCCTTATAGGGGGATACTATGGCTACACCTTC.

The gene calls are TRBV2 and TRBJ2-7; 9 nucleotides align to TRBD1. Germline lookup yields CDR1 SNHLY and CDR2 FYNNEI. V dropped 6 bases and J dropped 5; count of bases not matched to a gene: 14. This CDR3 is 16 amino acids long. The CDR3 region has the DNA TGTGCCAGCAGACCCCGGACAGGGGCTGCCCCGGACGAGCAGTACTTC. As protein: CASRPRTGAAPDEQYF.

A word on this clone: One end of the junction does not line up with germline, which may come from a read error. Other DNA sequences within the sample encode an identical CDR3. This sequence joins TRBV5-6 and TRBJ1-2; D is uncertain. The CDR3 spans 14 residues. Germline loops: CDR1 SGHDT, CDR2 YYEEEE. The CDR3 loop is CASSLDGSNYGYTF. DNA of the CDR3: TGTGCTAGCAGCTTGGACGGATCTAACTATGGCTACACCTTC.

This chain uses TRBV28 with TRBJ1-1, with D unclear. The CDR3 covers 13 residues. CDR1 and CDR2 (germline): MDHEN, SYDVKM. Between the trimmed V and J ends, which lost 5 bases and 0 bases, there was a span of 7 bases. The CDR3 nucleotides are TGTGCCAGCAGTCTAGGTATGAACACTGAAGCTTTCTTT. Encoded protein: CASSLGMNTEAFF.

In the case of this clone: Other DNA sequences from this sample encode an identical CDR3 as well. This rearrangement joins TRBV7-9 to TRBJ1-2; D possibly corresponds to TRBD1 (5 bases). Trimming took off 1 base at V and 6 bases at J, with 9 bases between the two ends. This CDR3 has 13 residues. Germline-derived CDR1 and CDR2 are SEHNR and FQNEAQ (reference sequence). CDR3 in DNA: TGTGCCAGCAGCTTAGGAGGGGCGAATGGCTACACCTTC. Protein product: CASSLGGANGYTF.

A note on this clone: Other DNA variants within this sample encode the same CDR3. The chain employs TRBV4-1 and TRBJ1-5; tentative D call: TRBD1 (5 bases). The CDR3 is 15 residues long. Germline loops: CDR1 MGHRA, CDR2 YSYEKL. Trimming removed 1 base at V and 5 bases at J, with 12 bases between. This CDR3 is CASSQVRAEDQPQHF. The CDR3 nucleotides read TGCGCCAGCAGCCAAGTCAGGGCAGAGGATCAGCCCCAGCATTTT.

V usage is TRBV4-1 and J usage is TRBJ2-1; D call uncertain. V shed 0 bases and J shed 4 bases, with 13 bases lying between them. Germline V CDR1 and CDR2: MGHRA, YSYEKL. The CDR3 is made up of 16 amino acids. CDR3 residues: CASSQEPYTRYNEQFF. In DNA, the CDR3 is TGCGCCAGCAGCCAAGAACCCTACACCCGATACAATGAGCAGTTCTTC.

The genes are TRBV5-1 and TRBJ2-5; 8 bases line up with TRBD1. This CDR3 comprises 16 residues. Per germline, CDR1 SGHRS and CDR2 YFSETQ. Unmatched junction bases numbered 9, after V lost 0 bases and J lost 5 bases. The CDR3 reads CASSLVRTGTMETQYF. The CDR3 DNA follows: TGCGCCAGCAGCTTGGTGCGGACAGGGACGATGGAGACCCAGTACTTC.

V usage is TRBV7-8 and J usage is TRBJ2-3; TRBD2 is a possible D gene (6 bases). Germline CDR1 and CDR2: SGHVS and FQNEAQ. The CDR3 is made up of 15 amino acids. The V and J ends lost 6 bases and 4 bases respectively, with 17 bases between them. Written as DNA, the CDR3 is TGTGCCAGCAGTCCAGGAGCTCCGGGAGCAGATACGCAGTATTTT. It is translated as CASSPGAPGADTQYF.

This clone has a handful of counts. This sequence joins TRBV6-1 and TRBJ1-1; maybe TRBD1 (5 bases). With 6 bases removed from V and 0 bases from J, the gap between germline ends came to 11 bases. CDR3 length: 14 amino acids. Germline assignment: CDR1 MNHNS and CDR2 SASEGT. The CDR3 reads CASSLWGVNTEAFF. Written as DNA, the CDR3 is TGTGCCAGCAGCCTGTGGGGGGTGAACACTGAAGCTTTCTTT.

The chain is built from TRBV5-1 and TRBJ1-1; D remains ambiguous. The germline gives CDR1 SGHRS, CDR2 YFSETQ. With 4 bases removed from V and 5 bases from J, the gap between germline ends came to 12 bases. The CDR3 has 13 amino acids. The chain's CDR3 is CASSLEVRTEAFF. The CDR3 DNA sequence: TGCGCCAGCAGCCTGGAAGTACGAACTGAAGCTTTCTTT.

The chain has TRBV19 and TRBJ2-1, with D possibly being TRBD1 (6 bases). From germline, CDR1 is LNHDA and CDR2 SQIVND (reference sequence). V dropped 5 bases and J dropped 4 bases, with 18 bases sitting between them. CDR3 length: 16 residues. The CDR3 is CASSSDRIILYNEQFF. CDR3 DNA sequence: TGTGCCAGTAGTTCCGACAGGATTATCCTTTACAATGAGCAGTTCTTC.

CDR3 bases: TGTGCCAGCAGCTTTGGGACGTACTACGAGCAGTACTTC. Its protein is CASSFGTYYEQYF. The V call is TRBV6-5, the J call TRBJ2-7; the D gene could be TRBD1 or TRBD2 (5 bases each). Germline CDR1 is MNHEY and CDR2 is SVGAGI. Trimming left V 6 bases short and J 3 bases short, with 12 bases between. This CDR3 spans 13 amino acids.

The chain combines TRBV27 with TRBJ2-3; D unresolved. V shed 7 bases and J shed 2 bases, with 10 bases lying between them. The CDR3 runs to 13 residues. CDR1 and CDR2 from the germline V gene are MNHEY and SMNVEV (reference sequence). The CDR3 nucleotides read TGTGCCAGCACCATGAGGAACACAGATACGCAGTATTTT. Its protein product is CASTMRNTDTQYF.

The chain links TRBV9 to TRBJ2-1; a weak D match, TRBD2 (6 bases). CDR1 is SGDLS, CDR2 YYNGEE, per germline. The CDR3 is 18 residues long. Trimming took off 4 bases at V and 6 bases at J, with 26 bases between the two ends. This CDR3 is CASSPFLGGEKVGNEQFF. The DNA for the CDR3 is TGTGCCAGCAGCCCCTTTTTGGGCGGGGAAAAAGTGGGCAATGAGCAGTTCTTC. The variable domain in full, completed from reference TRBV9 and TRBJ2-1, reads DSGVTQTPKHLITATGQRVTLRCSPRSGDLSVYWYQQSLDQGLQFLIQYYNGEERAKGNILERFSAQQFPDLHSELNLSSLELGDSALYFCASSPFLGGEKVGNEQFFGPGTRLTVL.

With regard to this clone: One end of the junction is discordant with germline, which a read error may explain. The rearrangement links TRBV4-1 to TRBJ1-2; weak D call: TRBD1 (6 bases). The CDR3 totals 16 residues. Germline V gene sequence: CDR1 MGHRA, CDR2 YSYEKL. CDR3 region: CASSHPAEGGIYGYTF. CDR3 DNA sequence: TGTGCCAGCAGCCACCCCGCGGAAGGGGGGATCTATGGCTACACCTTC.

The chain couples TRBV29-1 to TRBJ2-1; D might be TRBD1 or TRBD2, each matching 5 bases. CDR3 size: 16 residues. The V gene's germline CDR1 is SQVTM and CDR2 ANQGSEA. V was trimmed by 3 bases and J by 4 bases, leaving 19 bases between them. The CDR3 coding sequence is TGCAGCGTTGATTCGCTCGCAGGGAGTTTATACAATGAGCAGTTCTTC. Translated: CSVDSLAGSLYNEQFF.